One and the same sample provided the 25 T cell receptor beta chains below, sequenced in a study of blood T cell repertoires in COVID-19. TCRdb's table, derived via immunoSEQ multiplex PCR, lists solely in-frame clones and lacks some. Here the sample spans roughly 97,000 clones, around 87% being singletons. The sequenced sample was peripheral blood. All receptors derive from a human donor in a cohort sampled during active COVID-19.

CDR3: CASRLTGSDTQYF. CDR3 DNA: TGCGCCAGCAGGCTGACAGGGTCAGATACGCAGTATTTT. This rearrangement joins TRBV10-1 to TRBJ2-3; 7 nucleotides align to TRBD1. The V segment lost 6 bases and the J segment 4 bases; nucleotides outside the gene matches: 4. The CDR3 runs 13 residues. CDR1 and CDR2 (germline): WNHNN, SYGVQD (reference sequence).

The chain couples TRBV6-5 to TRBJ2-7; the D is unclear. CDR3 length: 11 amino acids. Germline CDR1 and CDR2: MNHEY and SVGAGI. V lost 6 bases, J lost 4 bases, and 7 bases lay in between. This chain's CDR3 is CASRALYEQYF. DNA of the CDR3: TGTGCCAGCAGGGCCTTATACGAGCAGTACTTC.

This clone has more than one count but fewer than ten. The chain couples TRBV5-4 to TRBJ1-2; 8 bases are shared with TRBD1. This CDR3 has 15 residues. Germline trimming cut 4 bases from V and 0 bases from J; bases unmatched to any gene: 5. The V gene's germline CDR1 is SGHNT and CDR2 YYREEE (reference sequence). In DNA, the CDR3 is TGTGCCAGCAGCCCCCGGACAGGGTCTAACTATGGCTACACCTTC. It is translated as CASSPRTGSNYGYTF.

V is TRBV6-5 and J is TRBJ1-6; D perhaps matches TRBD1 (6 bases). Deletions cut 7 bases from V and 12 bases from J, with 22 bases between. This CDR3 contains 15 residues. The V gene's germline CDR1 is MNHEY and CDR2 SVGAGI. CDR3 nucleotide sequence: TGTGCCAGCACCCCGAGTACAGGGCCTACCGAACCCCTCCACTTT. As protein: CASTPSTGPTEPLHF.

The CDR3 loop is CATVLQGGSYEQYF. The CDR3 coding sequence is TGTGCCACCGTTCTACAGGGCGGCTCCTACGAGCAGTACTTC. The V gene is TRBV28, the J gene TRBJ2-7, with a weak D call TRBD1 (6 bases). The CDR3 contains 14 residues. V lost 10 bases to trimming and J lost 0 bases, with 16 bases between them. In germline, CDR1 is MDHEN, CDR2 SYDVKM. Looking up the rest from reference TRBV28 and TRBJ2-7 gives the full variable domain: DVKVTQSSRYLVKRTGEKVFLECVQDMDHENMFWYRQDPGLGLRLIYFSYDVKMKEKGDIPEGYSVSREKKERFSLILESASTNQTSMYLCATVLQGGSYEQYFGPGTRLTVT.

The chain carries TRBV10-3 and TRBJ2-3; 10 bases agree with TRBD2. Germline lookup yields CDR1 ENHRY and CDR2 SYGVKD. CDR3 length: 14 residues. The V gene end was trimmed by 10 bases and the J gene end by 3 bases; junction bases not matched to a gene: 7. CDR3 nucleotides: TGTGCCACGGATAGCGGGAGGAGGACAGATACGCAGTATTTT. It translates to CATDSGRRTDTQYF.

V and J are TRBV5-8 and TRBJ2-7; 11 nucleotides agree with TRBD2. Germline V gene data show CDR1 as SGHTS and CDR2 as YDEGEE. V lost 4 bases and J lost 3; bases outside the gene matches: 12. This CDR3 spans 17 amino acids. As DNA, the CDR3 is TGTGCCAGCAGCCCCGGGTCTAGCGGGAGGCCACGCTACGAGCAGTACTTC. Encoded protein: CASSPGSSGRPRYEQYF.

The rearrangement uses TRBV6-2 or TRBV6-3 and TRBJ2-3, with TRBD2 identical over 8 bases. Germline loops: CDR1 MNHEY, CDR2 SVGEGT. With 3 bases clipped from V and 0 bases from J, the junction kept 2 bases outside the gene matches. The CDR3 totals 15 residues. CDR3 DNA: TGTGCCAGCAGTTATAGCGGGACTAGCACAGATACGCAGTATTTT. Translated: CASSYSGTSTDTQYF.

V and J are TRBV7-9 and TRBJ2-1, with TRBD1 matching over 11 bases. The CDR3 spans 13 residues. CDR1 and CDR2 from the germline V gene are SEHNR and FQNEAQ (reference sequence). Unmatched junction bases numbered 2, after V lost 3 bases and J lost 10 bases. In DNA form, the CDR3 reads TGTGCCAGCAGCTTGGACAGGGGGCGCGAGCAGTTCTTC. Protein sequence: CASSLDRGREQFF.

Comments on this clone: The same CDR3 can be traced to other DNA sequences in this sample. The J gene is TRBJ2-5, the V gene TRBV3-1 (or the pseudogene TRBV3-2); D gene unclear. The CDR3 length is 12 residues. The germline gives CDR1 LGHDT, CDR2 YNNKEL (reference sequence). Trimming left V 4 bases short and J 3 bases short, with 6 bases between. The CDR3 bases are TGTGCCAGCAGCCGAGGAGAAGAGACCCAGTACTTC. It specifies CASSRGEETQYF.

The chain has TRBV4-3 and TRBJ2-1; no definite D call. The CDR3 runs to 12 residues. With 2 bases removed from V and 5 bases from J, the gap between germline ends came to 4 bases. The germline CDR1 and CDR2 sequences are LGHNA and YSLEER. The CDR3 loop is CASSQTNNEQFF. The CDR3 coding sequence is TGCGCCAGCAGCCAAACAAACAATGAGCAGTTCTTC.

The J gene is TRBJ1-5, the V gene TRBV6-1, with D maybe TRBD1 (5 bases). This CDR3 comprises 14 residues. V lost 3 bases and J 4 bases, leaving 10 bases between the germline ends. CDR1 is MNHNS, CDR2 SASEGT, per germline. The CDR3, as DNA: TGTGCCAGCAGTGATGGCCAGGGAAATCAGCCCCAGCATTTT. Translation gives CASSDGQGNQPQHF.

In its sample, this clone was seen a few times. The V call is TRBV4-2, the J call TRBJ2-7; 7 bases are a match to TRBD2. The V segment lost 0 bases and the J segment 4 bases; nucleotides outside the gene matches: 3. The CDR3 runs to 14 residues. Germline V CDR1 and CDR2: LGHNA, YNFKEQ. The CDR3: CASSQDGGRYEQYF. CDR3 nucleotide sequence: TGTGCCAGCAGCCAAGATGGCGGGAGATACGAGCAGTACTTC.

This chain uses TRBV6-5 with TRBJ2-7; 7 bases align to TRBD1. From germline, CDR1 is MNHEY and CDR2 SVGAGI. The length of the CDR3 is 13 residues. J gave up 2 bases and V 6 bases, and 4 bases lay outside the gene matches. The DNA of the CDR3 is TGTGCCAGCAGCCCCGGGACAGCCTACGAGCAGTACTTC. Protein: CASSPGTAYEQYF.

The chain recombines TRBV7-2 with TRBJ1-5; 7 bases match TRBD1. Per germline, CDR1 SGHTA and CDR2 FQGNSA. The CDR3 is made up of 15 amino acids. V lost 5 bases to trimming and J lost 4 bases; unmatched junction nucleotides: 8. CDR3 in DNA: TGTGCCAGCAGCGCAAGGGACAGAAAGAATCAGCCCCAGCATTTT. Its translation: CASSARDRKNQPQHF.

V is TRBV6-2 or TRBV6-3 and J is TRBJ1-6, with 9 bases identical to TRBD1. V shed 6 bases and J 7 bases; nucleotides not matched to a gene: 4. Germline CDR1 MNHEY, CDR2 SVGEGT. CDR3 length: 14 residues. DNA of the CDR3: TGTGCCAGCAGCCGACAGGGGGAGAATTCACCCCTCCACTTT. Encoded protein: CASSRQGENSPLHF.

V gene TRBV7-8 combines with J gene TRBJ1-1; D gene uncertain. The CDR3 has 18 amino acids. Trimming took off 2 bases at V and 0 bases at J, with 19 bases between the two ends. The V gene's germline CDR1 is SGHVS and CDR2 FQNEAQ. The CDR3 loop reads CASSLNVAGPSMNTEAFF. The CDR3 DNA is TGTGCCAGCAGCTTAAATGTTGCAGGTCCAAGCATGAACACTGAAGCTTTCTTT. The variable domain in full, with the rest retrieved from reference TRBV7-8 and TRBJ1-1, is GAGVSQSPRYKVAKRGQDVALRCDPISGHVSLFWYQQALGQGPEFLTYFQNEAQLDKSGLPSDRFFAERPEGSVSTLKIQRTQQEDSAVYLCASSLNVAGPSMNTEAFFGQGTRLTVV.

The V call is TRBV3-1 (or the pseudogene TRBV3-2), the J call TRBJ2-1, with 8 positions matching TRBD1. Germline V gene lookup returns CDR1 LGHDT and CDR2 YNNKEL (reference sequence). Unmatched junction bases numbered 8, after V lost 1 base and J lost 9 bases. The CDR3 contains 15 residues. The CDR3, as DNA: TGTGCCAGCAGCCAAGGGACAGGGCTTAGGCCTGAGCAGTTCTTC. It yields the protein CASSQGTGLRPEQFF.

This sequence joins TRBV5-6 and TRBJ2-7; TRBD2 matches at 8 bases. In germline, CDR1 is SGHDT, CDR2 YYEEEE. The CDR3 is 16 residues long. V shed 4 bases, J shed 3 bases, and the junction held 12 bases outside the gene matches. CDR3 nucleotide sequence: TGTGCCAGCAGCCCCCACACTAGCGGAAGTTTCTACGAGCAGTACTTC. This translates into CASSPHTSGSFYEQYF.

The CDR3 region is CASSARTGGAPSYEQYF. DNA for the CDR3: TGTGCCAGCAGCGCAAGGACAGGGGGCGCGCCTTCATACGAGCAGTACTTC. The J gene is TRBJ2-7, the V gene TRBV11-2, with 11 bases identical to TRBD1. This CDR3 region has 17 residues. Looked up from germline, CDR1 is SGHAT and CDR2 is FQNNGV. V shed 5 bases, J shed 4 bases, and the junction held 13 bases outside the gene matches.

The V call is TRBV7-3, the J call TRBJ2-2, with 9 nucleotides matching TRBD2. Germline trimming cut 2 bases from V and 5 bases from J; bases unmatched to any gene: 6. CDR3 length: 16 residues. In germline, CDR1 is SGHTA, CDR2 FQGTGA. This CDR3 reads CASSLYGGRGTGELFF. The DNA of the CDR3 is TGTGCCAGCAGCTTATACGGCGGGAGGGGTACCGGGGAGCTGTTTTTT.

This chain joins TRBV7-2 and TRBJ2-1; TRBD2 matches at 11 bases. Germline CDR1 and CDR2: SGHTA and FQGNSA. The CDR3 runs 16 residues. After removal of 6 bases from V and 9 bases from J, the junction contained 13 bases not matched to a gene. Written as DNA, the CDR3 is TGTGCCAGCAGACTCCTTAGCGGGAGGGCCAGGGGTGAGCAGTTCTTC. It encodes CASRLLSGRARGEQFF.

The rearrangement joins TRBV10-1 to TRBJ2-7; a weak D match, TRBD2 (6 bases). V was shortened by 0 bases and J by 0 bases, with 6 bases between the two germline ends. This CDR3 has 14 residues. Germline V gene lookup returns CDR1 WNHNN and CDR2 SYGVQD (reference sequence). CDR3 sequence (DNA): TGCGCCAGCAGTGAGTCGGGAGGCTCCTACGAGCAGTACTTC. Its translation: CASSESGGSYEQYF.

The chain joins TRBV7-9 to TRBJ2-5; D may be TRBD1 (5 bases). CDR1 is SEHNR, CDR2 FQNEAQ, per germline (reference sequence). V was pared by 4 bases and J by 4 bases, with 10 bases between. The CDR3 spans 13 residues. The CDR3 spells CASSYGRGETQYF. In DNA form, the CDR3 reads TGTGCCAGCAGCTACGGTAGGGGAGAGACCCAGTACTTC.

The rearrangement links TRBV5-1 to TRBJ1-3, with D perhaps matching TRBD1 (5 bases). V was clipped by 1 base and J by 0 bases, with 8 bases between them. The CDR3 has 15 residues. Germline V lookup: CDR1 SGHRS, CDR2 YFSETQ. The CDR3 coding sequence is TGCGCCAGCAGCTTGCAGGGCGACTCTGGAAACACCATATATTTT. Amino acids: CASSLQGDSGNTIYF.